One and the same sample provided the 11 T cell receptor beta chains below, sequenced in a study of shared clonotypes between healthy human individuals. Sequenced by immunoSEQ multiplex PCR; TCRdb stores in-frame clones only, minus some. The sample includes more than 2,000,000 clones, approximately 94% of them seen just once. Sequencing used naive CD4+ T cells sorted from blood. The subset denotes: CD45RA+ positively selected. All receptors derive from a man between 18 and 29 years old in good health.

The chain couples TRBV5-1 to TRBJ2-2; D may be TRBD2 (5 bases). V lost 0 bases to trimming and J lost 7 bases, with 13 bases between them. The CDR3 runs to 15 residues. Germline CDR1 and CDR2: SGHRS and YFSETQ. The CDR3 spells CASSLGGNVDGELFF. CDR3 DNA sequence: TGCGCCAGCAGCTTGGGAGGGAACGTTGACGGGGAGCTGTTTTTT.

The chain is built from TRBV2 and TRBJ1-4, with D unresolved. This CDR3 has 15 residues. Germline V lookup: CDR1 SNHLY, CDR2 FYNNEI. V was cut by 0 bases and J by 3 bases, with 8 bases left in between. CDR3 coding DNA: TGTGCCAGCAGTGAAGCGGGTCGCTCTAATGAAAAACTGTTTTTT. Protein product: CASSEAGRSNEKLFF.

This sequence joins TRBV6-6 and TRBJ2-5, with TRBD2 identical over 8 bases. Germline-derived CDR1 and CDR2 are MNHNY and SVGAGI (reference sequence). The length of the CDR3 is 16 residues. The V gene end was trimmed by 6 bases and the J gene end by 0 bases; junction bases not matched to a gene: 9. CDR3 in amino acids: CASSPGGAEYQETQYF. The CDR3 coding sequence is TGTGCCAGCAGCCCGGGGGGGGCTGAGTACCAAGAGACCCAGTACTTC.

This chain connects TRBV6-6 to TRBJ1-6; D ambiguous. V gave up 6 bases and J gave up 6 bases, with 9 bases separating them. CDR3 length equals 13 residues. Germline values: CDR1 MNHNY, CDR2 SVGAGI (reference sequence). The CDR3 coding sequence is TGTGCCAGCAGCCAAACGGGTAATTCACCCCTCCACTTT. Protein product: CASSQTGNSPLHF.

Turning to this clone: The same CDR3 can be traced to other DNA sequences in this sample. V usage is TRBV18 and J usage is TRBJ1-3; D uncertain. The CDR3 covers 14 residues. V was cut by 0 bases and J by 2 bases, with 5 bases left in between. CDR1 and CDR2 (germline): KGHSH, LQKENI. CDR3 sequence reads: CASSPPGTGNTIYF. In nucleotides, the CDR3 is TGTGCCAGCTCACCACCCGGAACTGGAAACACCATATATTTT.

This rearrangement joins TRBV7-2 to TRBJ2-3; the D is unclear. Germline assignment: CDR1 SGHTA and CDR2 FQGNSA. The CDR3 is 13 amino acids. V lost 5 bases and J lost 0, with 6 bases in between. The CDR3 protein is CASSLDSTDTQYF. The CDR3 DNA is TGTGCCAGCAGCCTGGACAGCACAGATACGCAGTATTTT.

The chain is built from TRBV29-1 and TRBJ2-3, with 7 bases aligning to TRBD1. Germline V gives CDR1 SQVTM, CDR2 ANQGSEA. CDR3 length equals 13 residues. J was trimmed by 4 bases and V by 7 bases; bases with no gene match: 8. The DNA of the CDR3 is TGCAGCGCCCTGACAGGGCCGGCAGATACGCAGTATTTT. Protein sequence: CSALTGPADTQYF.

The rearrangement joins TRBV19 to TRBJ2-2, with TRBD2 matching 16 bases. The length of the CDR3 is 17 residues. Per germline, CDR1 LNHDA and CDR2 SQIVND (reference sequence). The V segment lost 5 bases and the J segment 6 bases; nucleotides outside the gene matches: 6. CDR3 residues: CASSLGLAGGVPGELFF. Here the CDR3 DNA reads TGTGCCAGTAGTCTGGGACTAGCGGGAGGGGTCCCCGGGGAGCTGTTTTTT.

The chain is built from TRBV5-6 and TRBJ1-3; tentatively, D is TRBD1 (5 bases). V was pared by 4 bases and J by 7 bases, with 12 bases between. This CDR3 has 13 amino acids. Germline loops: CDR1 SGHDT, CDR2 YYEEEE. The CDR3 DNA reads TGTGCCAGCAGCCCGGGGGAGAGGAACACCATATATTTT. It codes for CASSPGERNTIYF.

The rearrangement links TRBV4-3 to TRBJ2-3, with D uncertain. V gave up 0 bases and J gave up 0 bases, with 10 bases separating them. Looked up from germline, CDR1 is LGHNA and CDR2 is YSLEER. The CDR3 sequence is 16 residues long. The CDR3: CASSQDSAASTDTQYF. The DNA for the CDR3 is TGCGCCAGCAGCCAAGATTCAGCCGCTAGCACAGATACGCAGTATTTT.

The V call is TRBV5-1, the J call TRBJ2-1, with 9 bases identical to TRBD2. Germline assignment: CDR1 SGHRS and CDR2 YFSETQ. This CDR3 is 16 amino acids long. J gave up 7 bases and V 0 bases, and 8 bases lay outside the gene matches. CDR3 sequence: CASSLAASGAWNEQFF. CDR3 nucleotides: TGCGCCAGCAGCTTGGCCGCTAGCGGGGCGTGGAATGAGCAGTTCTTC.